This T cell receptor beta chain derives from a study of blood T cell repertoires in COVID-19. TCRdb keeps only in-frame clones here, not all; method: immunoSEQ multiplex PCR. The sample records 350,000 to 550,000 clones, about 85% being singletons. Germline CDR1 and CDR2: SGHVS and FQNEAQ. Trimming removed 3 bases from V and 4 bases from J; junction bases left unmatched: 8. This CDR3 is built from 15 residues. Study members were between about 18 and 100 years old and lived in approximately 25 US regions. The source is a woman younger than 35 with acute COVID-19. The rearrangement links TRBV7-8 to TRBJ1-2; 7 bases line up with TRBD1. The specimen sequenced was PBMCs or T cells enriched from blood (not recorded which). The CDR3 here is CASSLRQGGIYGYTF. As DNA, the CDR3 is TGTGCCAGCAGCTTGAGGCAGGGGGGAATCTATGGCTACACCTTC.